This T cell receptor beta chain appears in the sequencing data of a study of blood T cell repertoires in COVID-19. The repertoire was sequenced with immunoSEQ multiplex PCR; TCRdb's copy has only in-frame clones and lacks some. This sample has tens of thousands of clones, with around 86% found just once. CDR1 is LGHDT and CDR2 is YNNKEL in the germline V gene (reference sequence). The CDR3 spans 15 residues. The V end lost 6 bases, the J end lost 2 bases, and 15 bases lay between the germline ends. The rearrangement links TRBV3-1 (or the pseudogene TRBV3-2) to TRBJ2-3; D gene unclear. The clonotype was recovered from a woman aged 60-70 years with acute or convalescent COVID-19. Sequenced input: peripheral blood. CDR3 protein: CASSRTAGHTDTQYF. The CDR3 nucleotides are TGTGCCAGCAGTCGTACTGCTGGGCACACAGATACGCAGTATTTT.